The rows below give T cell receptor beta chains drawn from one sample of a study of long-term antiretroviral therapy in people with HIV. Clones were read by immunoSEQ multiplex PCR, and TCRdb kept only the in-frame ones, dropping some. The table records around 30,000 clones, nearly 97% of them present only once. The specimen comprised unsorted PBMCs, sampled 5.3 years after starting antiretroviral therapy. Receptor source: a young man with HIV. Each CDR3 is given without its conserved first and last residue. The order of the fields is CDR3 protein, CDR3 length, V gene, clone size, J gene. Clone sizes are given selectively: once, few, many, or a class where the clone is expanded.

CDR3: ASSEERGRDTGYT
length: 13
V: TRBV6-1
size: -
J: TRBJ1-2

CDR3: ASSEPRDRGIRANEKLF
length: 17
V: TRBV21-1
size: once
J: TRBJ1-4

CDR3: ASSIGGNQPQH
length: 11
V: TRBV19
size: -
J: TRBJ1-5

CDR3: ASSISGSANQPQH
length: 13
V: TRBV19
size: -
J: TRBJ1-5

CDR3: ASSRPGFETQY
length: 11
V: TRBV28
size: -
J: TRBJ2-5

CDR3: ASSWRESYTGELF
length: 13
V: TRBV21-1
size: -
J: TRBJ2-2

CDR3: ASSFSSPGSNQPQH
length: 14
V: TRBV6-5
size: -
J: TRBJ1-5

CDR3: ASTLPTGSGANVLT
length: 14
V: TRBV14
size: -
J: TRBJ2-6

CDR3: ASSQQGSYEQY
length: 11
V: TRBV23-1
size: -
J: TRBJ2-7

CDR3: ASSPTTGNSYEQY
length: 13
V: TRBV6-5
size: -
J: TRBJ2-7

CDR3: ATSRGQGGNTIY
length: 12
V: TRBV15
size: -
J: TRBJ1-3

CDR3: AWSVRAPNQPQH
length: 12
V: TRBV30
size: -
J: TRBJ1-5

CDR3: ASSLGRQGPGKLF
length: 13
V: TRBV6-6
size: -
J: TRBJ1-4

CDR3: ASSQLPSYEQY
length: 11
V: TRBV28
size: -
J: TRBJ2-7

CDR3: SVDGTGELF
length: 9
V: TRBV29-1
size: -
J: TRBJ2-2

CDR3: ASSALETNTEAF
length: 12
V: TRBV9
size: -
J: TRBJ1-1

CDR3: ASSQYSTGGQPEH
length: 13
V: TRBV4-2
size: once
J: TRBJ1-5

CDR3: ASSLARDQETQY
length: 12
V: TRBV7-9
size: -
J: TRBJ2-5

CDR3: ASSSLTGGGNGYT
length: 13
V: TRBV11-2
size: -
J: TRBJ1-2

CDR3: ASSSQGGDNSPLH
length: 13
V: TRBV5-1
size: once
J: TRBJ1-6

CDR3: APEASFRNTIY
length: 11
V: TRBV7-9
size: -
J: TRBJ1-3

CDR3: ASSCSHPNTEAF
length: 12
V: TRBV6-5
size: -
J: TRBJ1-1

CDR3: ASSPSTDTQY
length: 10
V: TRBV9
size: -
J: TRBJ2-3

CDR3: SAPRDREAF
length: 9
V: TRBV20-1
size: -
J: TRBJ1-1

CDR3: ASSPGSPGETQY
length: 12
V: TRBV5-4
size: -
J: TRBJ2-5

CDR3: ASRKQGMGDQPQH
length: 13
V: TRBV2
size: -
J: TRBJ1-5

CDR3: ASSDRSYTGELF
length: 12
V: TRBV2
size: -
J: TRBJ2-2

CDR3: ASSPGLAGGGNIQY
length: 14
V: TRBV19
size: -
J: TRBJ2-4

CDR3: ASSSRGSSYEQY
length: 12
V: TRBV5-1
size: -
J: TRBJ2-7

CDR3: AWSAGTQETQY
length: 11
V: TRBV30
size: -
J: TRBJ2-5

CDR3: ASSQDWASGTFFTSEPNEQF
length: 20
V: TRBV4-1
size: -
J: TRBJ2-1

CDR3: SVDHPDREDTEAF
length: 13
V: TRBV29-1
size: -
J: TRBJ1-1

CDR3: ASSYVGSISPLH
length: 12
V: TRBV6-6
size: -
J: TRBJ1-6

CDR3: ASSLSKIESHDTQY
length: 14
V: TRBV28
size: few
J: TRBJ2-3

CDR3: ASSQLGLVKTQY
length: 12
V: TRBV6-7
size: -
J: TRBJ2-5

CDR3: ATSRANRRGWYQPQH
length: 15
V: TRBV15
size: -
J: TRBJ1-5

CDR3: ASSLAFGSGLSYNEQF
length: 16
V: TRBV5-4
size: -
J: TRBJ2-1

CDR3: ASSWGTMNTEAF
length: 12
V: TRBV28
size: -
J: TRBJ1-1

CDR3: ASSQEPQRRGALPTQY
length: 16
V: TRBV4-3
size: -
J: TRBJ2-5

CDR3: AWSGLEGLTPNTEAF
length: 15
V: TRBV30
size: -
J: TRBJ1-1

CDR3: ASSLLAGVYEQY
length: 12
V: TRBV28
size: -
J: TRBJ2-7

CDR3: ASSQALLNTEAF
length: 12
V: TRBV4-1
size: -
J: TRBJ1-1

CDR3: SVSPLDSAHGNTIY
length: 14
V: TRBV29-1
size: -
J: TRBJ1-3

CDR3: ASRGGASEQY
length: 10
V: TRBV6-1
size: -
J: TRBJ2-7

CDR3: ASSLLPSGNTIY
length: 12
V: TRBV27
size: once
J: TRBJ1-3

CDR3: ASSQPGDRSYEQY
length: 13
V: TRBV19
size: -
J: TRBJ2-7

CDR3: ASSWTTGPGNTIY
length: 13
V: TRBV27
size: -
J: TRBJ1-3

CDR3: ASSSSGGNQPQH
length: 12
V: TRBV7-9
size: -
J: TRBJ1-5

CDR3: ASSLDAAGYT
length: 10
V: TRBV5-1
size: -
J: TRBJ1-2

CDR3: ASSYPGNTIY
length: 10
V: TRBV11-2
size: -
J: TRBJ1-3

CDR3: ASSLEVTGGETYEQY
length: 15
V: TRBV11-3
size: -
J: TRBJ2-7

CDR3: ASSYPLTEYYGYT
length: 13
V: TRBV6-6
size: few
J: TRBJ1-2

CDR3: ASSRRTDTDTQY
length: 12
V: TRBV6-4
size: -
J: TRBJ2-3

CDR3: ASKPESSGANVLT
length: 13
V: TRBV4-1
size: once
J: TRBJ2-6

CDR3: ASSFDVDPNTEAF
length: 13
V: TRBV5-4
size: -
J: TRBJ1-1

CDR3: ASSQGRVAAYEQY
length: 13
V: TRBV4-3
size: -
J: TRBJ2-7

CDR3: ASSIPGLAYEQY
length: 12
V: TRBV19
size: -
J: TRBJ2-7

CDR3: ASSIGVSNGELF
length: 12
V: TRBV19
size: -
J: TRBJ2-2

CDR3: ASSVDHRDYEQY
length: 12
V: TRBV9
size: -
J: TRBJ2-7